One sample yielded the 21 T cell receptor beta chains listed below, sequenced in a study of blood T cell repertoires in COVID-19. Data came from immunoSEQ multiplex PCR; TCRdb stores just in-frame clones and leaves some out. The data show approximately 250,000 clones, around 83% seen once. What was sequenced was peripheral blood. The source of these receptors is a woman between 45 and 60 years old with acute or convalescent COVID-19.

This CDR3 is CASRGTGGLATSGGKQFF. CDR3 DNA sequence: TGTGCCAGTAGAGGGACAGGGGGCCTAGCGACTAGCGGGGGTAAGCAGTTCTTC. J is TRBJ2-1 and V is TRBV19; possibly TRBD1 or TRBD2 for D (12 bases each). Trimming removed 6 bases from V and 11 bases from J, with 32 bases in between. The CDR3 length is 18 residues. Germline CDR1 and CDR2: LNHDA and SQIVND (reference sequence).

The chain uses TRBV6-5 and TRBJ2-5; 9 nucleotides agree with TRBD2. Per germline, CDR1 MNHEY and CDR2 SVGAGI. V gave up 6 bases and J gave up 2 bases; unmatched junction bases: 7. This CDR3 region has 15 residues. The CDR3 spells CASRHSGRGQETQYF. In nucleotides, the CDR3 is TGTGCCAGCAGACATAGCGGGAGAGGACAAGAGACCCAGTACTTC.

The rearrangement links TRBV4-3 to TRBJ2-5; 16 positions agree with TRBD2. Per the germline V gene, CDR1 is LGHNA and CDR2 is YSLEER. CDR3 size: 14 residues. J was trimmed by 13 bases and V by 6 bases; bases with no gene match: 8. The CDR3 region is CASSRQGLAGGLYF. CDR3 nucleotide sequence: TGCGCCAGCAGTCGCCAGGGACTAGCGGGGGGGCTGTACTTC.

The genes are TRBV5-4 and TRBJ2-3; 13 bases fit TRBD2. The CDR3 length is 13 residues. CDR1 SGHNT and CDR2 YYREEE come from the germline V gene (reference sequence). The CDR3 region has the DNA TGTGGGATCCGACTAGCGGGAGGTGATACGCAGTATTTT. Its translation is CGIRLAGGDTQYF.

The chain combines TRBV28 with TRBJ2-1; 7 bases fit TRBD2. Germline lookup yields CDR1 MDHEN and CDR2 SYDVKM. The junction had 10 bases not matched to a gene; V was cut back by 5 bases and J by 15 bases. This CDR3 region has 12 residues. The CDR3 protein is CASSLPGTTSFF. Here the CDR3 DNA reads TGTGCCAGCAGTCTCCCCGGGACTACCTCGTTCTTC. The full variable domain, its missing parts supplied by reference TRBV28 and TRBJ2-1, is DVKVTQSSRYLVKRTGEKVFLECVQDMDHENMFWYRQDPGLGLRLIYFSYDVKMKEKGDIPEGYSVSREKKERFSLILESASTNQTSMYLCASSLPGTTSFFGPGTRLTVL.

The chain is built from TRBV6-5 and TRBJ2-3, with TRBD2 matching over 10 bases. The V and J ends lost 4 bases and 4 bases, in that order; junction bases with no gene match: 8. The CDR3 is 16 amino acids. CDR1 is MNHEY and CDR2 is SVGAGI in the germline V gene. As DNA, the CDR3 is TGTGCCAGCAGTTCCCTGGCTAGCGGGAGCCCAGATACGCAGTATTTT. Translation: CASSSLASGSPDTQYF.

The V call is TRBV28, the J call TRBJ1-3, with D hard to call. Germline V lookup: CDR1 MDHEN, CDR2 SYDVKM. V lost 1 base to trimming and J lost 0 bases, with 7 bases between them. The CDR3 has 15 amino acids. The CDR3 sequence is CASSLYGYSGNTIYF. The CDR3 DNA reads TGTGCCAGCAGTTTATACGGGTACTCTGGAAACACCATATATTTT.

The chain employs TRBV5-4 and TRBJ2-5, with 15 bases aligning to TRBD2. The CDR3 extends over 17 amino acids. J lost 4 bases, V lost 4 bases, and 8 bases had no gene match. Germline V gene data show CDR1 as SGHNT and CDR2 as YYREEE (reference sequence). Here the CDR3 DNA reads TGTGCCAGCAGCCCGGGACTAGCGGGAGGTAGTGGAGAGACCCAGTACTTC. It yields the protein CASSPGLAGGSGETQYF.

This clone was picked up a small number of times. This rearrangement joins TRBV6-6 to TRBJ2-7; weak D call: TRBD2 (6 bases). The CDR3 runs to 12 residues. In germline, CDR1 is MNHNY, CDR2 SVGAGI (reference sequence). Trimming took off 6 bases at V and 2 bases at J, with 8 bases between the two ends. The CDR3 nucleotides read TGTGCCAGCAGCCCGGGAGCCTACGAGCAGTACTTC. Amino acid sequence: CASSPGAYEQYF.

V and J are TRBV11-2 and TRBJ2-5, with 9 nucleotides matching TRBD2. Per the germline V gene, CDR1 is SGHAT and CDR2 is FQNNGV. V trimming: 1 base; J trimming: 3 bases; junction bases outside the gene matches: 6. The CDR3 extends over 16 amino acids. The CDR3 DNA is TGTGCCAGCAGCTTAGTATTTAGCGGGAGTGAAGAGACCCAGTACTTC. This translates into CASSLVFSGSEETQYF. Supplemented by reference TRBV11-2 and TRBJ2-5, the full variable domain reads EAGVAQSPRYKIIEKRQSVAFWCNPISGHATLYWYQQILGQGPKLLIQFQNNGVVDDSQLPKDRFSAERLKGVDSTLKIQPAKLEDSAVYLCASSLVFSGSEETQYFGPGTRLLVL.

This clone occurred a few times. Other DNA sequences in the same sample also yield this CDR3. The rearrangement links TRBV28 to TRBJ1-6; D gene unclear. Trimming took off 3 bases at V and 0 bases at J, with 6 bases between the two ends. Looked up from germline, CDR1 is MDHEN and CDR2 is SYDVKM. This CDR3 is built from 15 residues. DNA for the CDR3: TGTGCCAGCAGTTTCCGGAGCTCCTATAATTCACCCCTCCACTTT. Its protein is CASSFRSSYNSPLHF.

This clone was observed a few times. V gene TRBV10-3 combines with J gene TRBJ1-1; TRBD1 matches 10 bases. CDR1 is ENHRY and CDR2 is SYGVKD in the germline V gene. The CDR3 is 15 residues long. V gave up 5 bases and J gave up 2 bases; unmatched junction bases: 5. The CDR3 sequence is CAISPGQGLNTEAFF. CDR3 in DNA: TGTGCCATCAGTCCGGGACAGGGGCTTAACACTGAAGCTTTCTTT.

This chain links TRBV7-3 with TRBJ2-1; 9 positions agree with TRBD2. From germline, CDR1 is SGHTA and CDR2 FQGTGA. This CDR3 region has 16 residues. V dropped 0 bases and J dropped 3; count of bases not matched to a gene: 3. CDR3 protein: CASSLTPAGGYNEQFF. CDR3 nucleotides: TGTGCCAGCAGCTTAACCCCAGCGGGGGGCTACAATGAGCAGTTCTTC.

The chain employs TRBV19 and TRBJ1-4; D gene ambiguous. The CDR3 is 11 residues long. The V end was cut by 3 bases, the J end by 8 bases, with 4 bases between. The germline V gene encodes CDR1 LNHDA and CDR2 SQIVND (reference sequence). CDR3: CASSIREKLFF. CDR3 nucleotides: TGTGCCAGTAGTATTCGGGAAAAACTGTTTTTT.

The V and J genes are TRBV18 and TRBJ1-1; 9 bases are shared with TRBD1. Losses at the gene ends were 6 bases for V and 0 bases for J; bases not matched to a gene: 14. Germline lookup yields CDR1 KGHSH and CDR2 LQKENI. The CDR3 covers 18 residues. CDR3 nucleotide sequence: TGTGCCAGCTCGCCGTCGGGGAGGACAGGGGTCATGAACACTGAAGCTTTCTTT. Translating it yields CASSPSGRTGVMNTEAFF.

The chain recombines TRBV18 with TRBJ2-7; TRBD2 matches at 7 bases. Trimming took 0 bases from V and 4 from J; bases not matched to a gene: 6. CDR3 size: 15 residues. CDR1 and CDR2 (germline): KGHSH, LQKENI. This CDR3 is CASSPPVGGSYEQYF. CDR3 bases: TGTGCCAGCTCACCACCAGTTGGCGGGAGTTACGAGCAGTACTTC.

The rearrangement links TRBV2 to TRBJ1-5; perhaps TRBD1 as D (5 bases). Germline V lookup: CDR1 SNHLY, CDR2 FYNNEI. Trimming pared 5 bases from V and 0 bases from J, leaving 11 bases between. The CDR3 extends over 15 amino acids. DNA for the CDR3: TGTGCCAGCAGTTTTACGGGGGGTAGCAATCAGCCCCAGCATTTT. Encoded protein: CASSFTGGSNQPQHF. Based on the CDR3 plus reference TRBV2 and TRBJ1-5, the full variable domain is EPEVTQTPSHQVTQMGQEVILRCVPISNHLYFYWYRQILGQKVEFLVSFYNNEISEKSEIFDDQFSVERPDGSNFTLKIRSTKLEDSAMYFCASSFTGGSNQPQHFGDGTRLSIL.

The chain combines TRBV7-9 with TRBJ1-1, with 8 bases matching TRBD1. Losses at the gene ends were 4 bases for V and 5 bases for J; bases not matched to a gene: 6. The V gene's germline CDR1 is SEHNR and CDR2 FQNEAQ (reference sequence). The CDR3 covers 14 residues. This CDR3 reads CASSSEQGGTEAFF. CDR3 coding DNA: TGTGCCAGCAGCTCCGAACAGGGGGGAACTGAAGCTTTCTTT.

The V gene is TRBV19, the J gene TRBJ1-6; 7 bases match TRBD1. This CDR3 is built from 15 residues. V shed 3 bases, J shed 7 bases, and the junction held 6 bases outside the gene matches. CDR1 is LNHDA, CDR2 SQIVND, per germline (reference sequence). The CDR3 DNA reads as TGTGCCAGTAGTATCTCCGGGACAGCGAATTCACCCCTCCACTTT. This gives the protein CASSISGTANSPLHF. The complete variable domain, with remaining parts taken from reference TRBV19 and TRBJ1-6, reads DGGITQSPKYLFRKEGQNVTLSCEQNLNHDAMYWYRQDPGQGLRLIYYSQIVNDFQKGDIAEGYSVSREKKESFPLTVTSAQKNPTAFYLCASSISGTANSPLHFGNGTRLTVT.

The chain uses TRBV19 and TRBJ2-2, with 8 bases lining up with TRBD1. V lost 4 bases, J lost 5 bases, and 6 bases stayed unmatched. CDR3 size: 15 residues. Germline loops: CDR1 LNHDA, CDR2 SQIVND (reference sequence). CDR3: CASSRGQGATGELFF. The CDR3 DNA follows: TGTGCCAGTAGTAGGGGCCAGGGGGCAACCGGGGAGCTGTTTTTT.

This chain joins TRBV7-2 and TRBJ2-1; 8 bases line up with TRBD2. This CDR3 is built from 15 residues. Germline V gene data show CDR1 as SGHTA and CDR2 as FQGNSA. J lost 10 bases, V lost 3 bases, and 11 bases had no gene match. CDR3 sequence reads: CASSFAGRGAKEQFF. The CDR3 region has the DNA TGTGCCAGCAGCTTTGCCGGGAGGGGGGCAAAAGAGCAGTTCTTC.